This passage covers 17 T cell receptor beta chains from one sample sequenced in a study of OX40 agonist ivuxolimab in advanced cancers. Assay: immunoSEQ multiplex PCR; the TCRdb copy retains only in-frame clones and omits some. The table shows about 5,100 clones, with around 69% occurring only once. The specimen was CD4+ or CD8+ T cells sorted from blood, collected in a trial of the OX40 agonist ivuxolimab. The receptor source for this set is an adult with an advanced solid tumor such as melanoma, head and neck, liver or kidney cancer.

This clone was counted once. The V call is TRBV19, the J call TRBJ1-6; D gene unclear. CDR3 size: 13 residues. Germline V gene lookup returns CDR1 LNHDA and CDR2 SQIVND (reference sequence). The V end was cut by 0 bases, the J end by 9 bases, with 6 bases between. The chain's CDR3 is CASSIDVSSPLHF. CDR3 bases: TGTGCCAGTAGTATAGATGTAAGTTCACCCCTCCACTTT.

The rearrangement links TRBV18 to TRBJ2-7; the D gene is possibly TRBD2 (6 bases). The CDR3 length is 13 residues. V was clipped by 2 bases and J by 5 bases, with 10 bases between them. Per germline, CDR1 KGHSH and CDR2 LQKENI. The DNA of the CDR3 is TGTGCCAGCTCACCAAAAGGGAGGAACGAGCAGTACTTC. This translates into CASSPKGRNEQYF.

By share, this clone counts as medium-sized (0.01 to 0.1%). The chain employs TRBV5-1 and TRBJ2-7; the D is unclear. This CDR3 is built from 11 residues. Germline V gene lookup returns CDR1 SGHRS and CDR2 YFSETQ. V was pared by 2 bases and J by 4 bases, with 4 bases between. CDR3 region: CASSFSYEQYF. CDR3 nucleotides: TGCGCCAGCAGCTTTAGTTACGAGCAGTACTTC. Complete variable domain (other parts from reference TRBV5-1 and TRBJ2-7): KAGVTQTPRYLIKTRGQQVTLSCSPISGHRSVSWYQQTPGQGLQFLFEYFSETQRNKGNFPGRFSGRQFSNSRSEMNVSTLELGDSALYLCASSFSYEQYFGPGTRLTVT.

This clone was detected a few times. The chain combines TRBV4-2 with TRBJ1-5; D uncertain. Trimming pared 1 base from V and 5 bases from J, leaving 9 bases between. This CDR3 is built from 14 residues. The germline gives CDR1 LGHNA, CDR2 YNFKEQ. The CDR3 coding sequence is TGTGCCAGCAGCCAAGGAGGCCGCGATCAGCCCCAGCATTTT. It specifies CASSQGGRDQPQHF.

V usage is TRBV27 and J usage is TRBJ1-5; D may be TRBD1 (5 bases). Trimming removed 2 bases from V and 7 bases from J, with 9 bases in between. CDR3 length equals 13 residues. The V gene's germline CDR1 is MNHEY and CDR2 SMNVEV (reference sequence). This chain's CDR3 is CASSLGGGQPQHF. CDR3 nucleotides: TGTGCCAGCAGTTTAGGGGGAGGGCAGCCCCAGCATTTT.

The rearrangement joins TRBV7-9 to TRBJ1-1; no clear D. CDR3 size: 13 residues. The ends were cut back, 5 bases at V and 8 bases at J, with 15 bases in the middle. The V gene's germline CDR1 is SEHNR and CDR2 FQNEAQ (reference sequence). CDR3 nucleotide sequence: TGTGCCAGCAGCGATACCCTAAGGGCCGAAGCTTTCTTT. This encodes CASSDTLRAEAFF.

This clone was recorded a few times. This chain links TRBV27 with TRBJ2-3; D is perhaps TRBD2 (8 bases). This CDR3 contains 16 residues. The V gene's germline CDR1 is MNHEY and CDR2 SMNVEV (reference sequence). V was pared by 8 bases and J by 0 bases, with 18 bases between. The CDR3 sequence is CASGPGGGPSTDTQYF. The CDR3 nucleotides are TGTGCCAGCGGGCCGGGAGGGGGCCCTAGCACAGATACGCAGTATTTT.

The V and J genes are TRBV5-6 and TRBJ2-7, with D unresolved. V was shortened by 1 base and J by 0 bases, with 5 bases between the two germline ends. The CDR3 is 13 amino acids. Per germline, CDR1 SGHDT and CDR2 YYEEEE. The CDR3 nucleotides are TGTGCCAGCAGCTTGACAAGCTCCTACGAGCAGTACTTC. Its protein product is CASSLTSSYEQYF.

V gene TRBV27 combines with J gene TRBJ2-1; D is possibly TRBD1 or TRBD2 (5 bases each). The CDR3 sequence is 13 residues long. Germline V lookup: CDR1 MNHEY, CDR2 SMNVEV (reference sequence). The V and J ends lost 9 bases and 8 bases respectively, with 17 bases between them. CDR3 DNA: TGTGCCAGTTCGGGACCCACGAGGGATGAGCAGTTCTTC. It codes for CASSGPTRDEQFF.

This chain uses TRBV13 with TRBJ2-5; 9 bases are a match to TRBD2. V lost 4 bases to trimming and J lost 4 bases; unmatched junction nucleotides: 7. Germline V gives CDR1 PRHDT, CDR2 FYEKMQ (reference sequence). The CDR3 runs 15 residues. CDR3 coding DNA: TGTGCCAGCAGCTCTCGAGCGGGGGGCATAGAGACCCAGTACTTC. Its protein is CASSSRAGGIETQYF.

On this clone itself: Given a far larger clone just one base away, this is likely a sequencing read error. The chain joins TRBV4-3 to TRBJ1-1; unclear D gene. The length of the CDR3 is 13 residues. V lost 8 bases, J lost 4 bases, and 14 bases lay in between. CDR1 and CDR2 (germline): LGHNA, YSLEER. Here the CDR3 DNA reads TGCGCCAGCGCCTCACAGAGGAGCACTGAAGCTTTCTTT. Translating gives CASASQRSTEAFF.

This clone occurred a few times. This chain joins TRBV19 and TRBJ2-2; D tentatively fits TRBD1 or TRBD2 (6 bases each). The CDR3 has 15 amino acids. The V gene lost 7 bases and the J gene lost 6 bases, with 18 bases spanning the gap. Germline V lookup: CDR1 LNHDA, CDR2 SQIVND (reference sequence). The CDR3, as DNA: TGTGCCAGTACAAGATATGCAGGGGAGGCCGGGGAGCTGTTTTTT. Its protein product is CASTRYAGEAGELFF.

CDR3 DNA: TGTGCCAGCAGCGTAGAGGGGGTACAGCCCCAGCATTTT. Translated, it gives CASSVEGVQPQHF. The rearrangement joins TRBV9 to TRBJ1-5; D might be TRBD1 (6 bases). Trimming cost V 0 bases and J 7 bases, with 8 bases left between them. This CDR3 has 13 amino acids. Germline V lookup: CDR1 SGDLS, CDR2 YYNGEE. Full variable domain (missing parts from reference TRBV9 and TRBJ1-5): DSGVTQTPKHLITATGQRVTLRCSPRSGDLSVYWYQQSLDQGLQFLIQYYNGEERAKGNILERFSAQQFPDLHSELNLSSLELGDSALYFCASSVEGVQPQHFGDGTRLSIL.

This clone was counted a few times. This chain joins TRBV29-1 and TRBJ2-3; D is perhaps TRBD2 (6 bases). CDR1 SQVTM and CDR2 ANQGSEA come from the germline V gene. Trimming stripped 0 bases from V and 4 bases from J, with 14 bases between. This CDR3 region has 15 residues. The CDR3 nucleotides read TGCAGCGTTGAAGAGGGACTCTCATCGTCAGATACGCAGTATTTT. It encodes CSVEEGLSSSDTQYF.

This chain uses TRBV7-3 with TRBJ2-1, with TRBD1 matching over 10 bases. With 5 bases clipped from V and 8 bases from J, the junction kept 9 bases outside the gene matches. The CDR3 contains 15 residues. Looked up from germline, CDR1 is SGHTA and CDR2 is FQGTGA. CDR3 residues: CASSHWGQGTDEQFF. CDR3 DNA sequence: TGTGCCAGCAGCCACTGGGGACAGGGGACCGATGAGCAGTTCTTC.

Remarks on this clone: One end of the junction does not line up with germline, which may come from a read error. The chain combines TRBV7-7 with TRBJ2-2, with D tentatively TRBD2 (6 bases). This CDR3 contains 17 residues. Germline CDR1 SSHAT, CDR2 FNYEAQ (reference sequence). As DNA, the CDR3 is TGTGCTAGCAGCAGTACACGGGAGCTGGGGTTCACCGGGGAGCTGTTTTTT. Its translation is CASSSTRELGFTGELFF.

By sample fraction, this clone is large. The J gene is TRBJ1-6, the V gene TRBV2; 7 bases match TRBD1. Germline CDR1 and CDR2: SNHLY and FYNNEI. With V trimmed by 7 bases and J by 7 bases, 10 bases remained unmatched. CDR3 length: 15 residues. This CDR3 reads CASTPSGTANSPLHF. As DNA, the CDR3 is TGTGCCAGCACCCCATCCGGGACAGCCAATTCACCCCTCCACTTT.